The 28 T cell receptor beta chains below were found in one sample sequenced in a study of blood T cell repertoires in COVID-19. The method was immunoSEQ multiplex PCR; TCRdb's version includes in-frame clones alone and lacks a portion of them. The data hold approximately 220,000 clones, with about 80% observed a single time. Sequences were obtained from peripheral blood. The receptors originated from a woman in her 40s with active or convalescent COVID-19.

This sequence joins TRBV9 and TRBJ1-1, with D possibly being TRBD1 (5 bases). Germline values: CDR1 SGDLS, CDR2 YYNGEE. The V end was cut by 4 bases, the J end by 5 bases, with 18 bases between. CDR3 length equals 15 residues. The CDR3 protein is CASSPRGRGGTEAFF. For the CDR3, the DNA is TGTGCCAGCAGCCCCCGAGGTCGGGGGGGGACTGAAGCTTTCTTT.

The chain uses TRBV24-1 and TRBJ2-1; 7 bases line up with TRBD1. CDR1 is KGHDR, CDR2 SFDVKD, per germline. Unmatched junction bases numbered 6, after V lost 11 bases and J lost 0 bases. The length of the CDR3 is 14 residues. CDR3 bases: TGTGCCATCAACAGGGGAGTCTCCTACAATGAGCAGTTCTTC. It translates to CAINRGVSYNEQFF.

V is TRBV7-9 and J is TRBJ2-1, with a tentative D call TRBD2 (6 bases). Deletions cut 1 base from V and 6 bases from J, with 19 bases between. The germline CDR1 and CDR2 sequences are SEHNR and FQNEAQ (reference sequence). The CDR3 sequence is 17 residues long. The CDR3 nucleotides are TGTGCCAGCAGCTTAGGGTCGAGCGGGCATATGACCAATGAGCAGTTCTTC. Translating it yields CASSLGSSGHMTNEQFF.

The J gene is TRBJ2-2, the V gene TRBV7-9; D is uncertain. This CDR3 contains 13 residues. Germline CDR1 SEHNR, CDR2 FQNEAQ (reference sequence). The ends were cut back, 5 bases at V and 1 base at J, with 5 bases in the middle. The CDR3 spells CASSPWNTGELFF. The CDR3 coding sequence is TGTGCCAGCAGCCCCTGGAACACCGGGGAGCTGTTTTTT. The whole variable domain, filled in from reference TRBV7-9 and TRBJ2-2, reads DTGVSQNPRHKITKRGQNVTFRCDPISEHNRLYWYRQTLGQGPEFLTYFQNEAQLEKSRLLSDRFSAERPKGSFSTLEIQRTEQGDSAMYLCASSPWNTGELFFGEGSRLTVL.

V is TRBV5-1 and J is TRBJ2-3; D possibly corresponds to TRBD1 (6 bases). Trimming pared 7 bases from V and 0 bases from J, leaving 9 bases between. The CDR3 has 13 amino acids. CDR1 is SGHRS, CDR2 YFSETQ, per germline. The CDR3 DNA follows: TGCGCCAGCGGGGGCCAGAGCACAGATACGCAGTATTTT. This translates into CASGGQSTDTQYF. Full variable domain (missing parts from reference TRBV5-1 and TRBJ2-3): KAGVTQTPRYLIKTRGQQVTLSCSPISGHRSVSWYQQTPGQGLQFLFEYFSETQRNKGNFPGRFSGRQFSNSRSEMNVSTLELGDSALYLCASGGQSTDTQYFGPGTRLTVL.

The chain has TRBV19 and TRBJ1-1, with 7 bases aligning to TRBD1. Losses at the gene ends were 5 bases for V and 3 bases for J; bases not matched to a gene: 9. The germline V gene has CDR1 LNHDA and CDR2 SQIVND (reference sequence). The length of the CDR3 is 15 residues. The CDR3 protein is CASSRNRGEHTEAFF. The CDR3 DNA reads TGTGCCAGTAGTCGGAACAGGGGTGAGCACACTGAAGCTTTCTTT.

The J gene is TRBJ2-7, the V gene TRBV6-5, with 10 nucleotides matching TRBD1. The CDR3 length is 15 residues. The germline gives CDR1 MNHEY, CDR2 SVGAGI. The ends lost 6 bases at V and 3 bases at J; junction bases unmatched: 8. CDR3 coding DNA: TGTGCCAGCAGAGGTCGACAGGGGGCTTACTACGAGCAGTACTTC. Translated: CASRGRQGAYYEQYF.

The rearrangement uses TRBV7-9 and TRBJ2-3; TRBD1 agrees at 8 bases. Unmatched junction bases numbered 6, after V lost 2 bases and J lost 5 bases. This CDR3 is built from 15 residues. Germline-derived CDR1 and CDR2 are SEHNR and FQNEAQ (reference sequence). CDR3 DNA: TGTGCCAGCAGCTTAAGACAGGGGCCAGGAGATACGCAGTATTTT. This encodes CASSLRQGPGDTQYF.

The V and J genes are TRBV3-1 (or the pseudogene TRBV3-2) and TRBJ2-1; 11 nucleotides agree with TRBD2. V shed 7 bases and J 7 bases; nucleotides not matched to a gene: 9. The CDR3 sequence is 15 residues long. Germline values: CDR1 LGHDT, CDR2 YNNKEL (reference sequence). The CDR3 here is CASTPGLAGRNEQFF. CDR3 bases: TGTGCCAGCACCCCTGGACTAGCGGGTCGAAATGAGCAGTTCTTC.

V usage is TRBV13 and J usage is TRBJ2-7; the match to TRBD2 covers 9 bases. Germline values: CDR1 PRHDT, CDR2 FYEKMQ (reference sequence). Trimming cost V 7 bases and J 0 bases; bases outside gene matches: 10. The CDR3 length is 16 residues. DNA for the CDR3: TGTGCCAGCATGTTAGCGGGAGAGGTCTACTCCTACGAGCAGTACTTC. Translation gives CASMLAGEVYSYEQYF.

CDR3 in amino acids: CASSLDREYGYTF. Written as DNA, the CDR3 is TGTGCCAGCAGCCTGGACAGGGAGTATGGCTACACCTTC. The V gene is TRBV5-4, the J gene TRBJ1-2, with 8 positions matching TRBD1. Germline loops: CDR1 SGHNT, CDR2 YYREEE (reference sequence). The length of the CDR3 is 13 residues. V lost 4 bases and J lost 5; bases outside the gene matches: 4.

The rearrangement uses TRBV19 and TRBJ2-4; D ambiguous. The V gene's germline CDR1 is LNHDA and CDR2 SQIVND (reference sequence). The CDR3 is 15 residues long. The ends were cut back, 1 base at V and 2 bases at J, with 9 bases in the middle. The CDR3 region is CASSIGAHTKNIQYF. CDR3 bases: TGTGCCAGTAGTATAGGGGCCCACACCAAAAACATTCAGTACTTC.

The chain combines TRBV7-9 with TRBJ1-1; D gene unclear. The V gene's germline CDR1 is SEHNR and CDR2 FQNEAQ (reference sequence). There are 13 residues in the CDR3. Trimming removed 1 base from V and 1 base from J, with 4 bases in between. CDR3 region: CASSLVQNTEAFF. The CDR3 nucleotides read TGTGCCAGCAGCTTAGTTCAGAACACTGAAGCTTTCTTT.

V and J are TRBV19 and TRBJ1-5, with 8 positions matching TRBD1. With V trimmed by 7 bases and J by 3 bases, 8 bases remained unmatched. Per the germline V gene, CDR1 is LNHDA and CDR2 is SQIVND (reference sequence). CDR3 length: 15 residues. The CDR3 DNA sequence: TGTGCCAGTACGCCGGGACAGGAAATCAATCAGCCCCAGCATTTT. It translates to CASTPGQEINQPQHF.

The chain has TRBV4-2 and TRBJ2-5, with a weak D call TRBD2 (7 bases). V gave up 2 bases and J gave up 5 bases, with 21 bases separating them. The CDR3 is made up of 17 amino acids. Germline V gene sequence: CDR1 LGHNA, CDR2 YNFKEQ. This CDR3 reads CASSQRGGGGAVETQYF. CDR3 bases: TGTGCCAGCAGCCAACGGGGAGGTGGGGGGGCCGTTGAGACCCAGTACTTC.

This chain uses TRBV28 with TRBJ1-4; no reliable D call. The germline gives CDR1 MDHEN, CDR2 SYDVKM. The length of the CDR3 is 17 residues. Trimming took off 4 bases at V and 7 bases at J, with 22 bases between the two ends. Here the CDR3 reads CASSSHPGRSVVEKLFF. DNA for the CDR3: TGTGCCAGCAGTTCGCACCCCGGTCGTTCGGTGGTTGAAAAACTGTTTTTT.

This chain links TRBV30 with TRBJ1-6, with 7 bases identical to TRBD1. The germline V gene encodes CDR1 GTSNPN and CDR2 SVGIG (reference sequence). V was pared by 4 bases and J by 19 bases, with 10 bases of the junction left unmatched. The CDR3 spans 11 residues. The CDR3, as DNA: TGTGCCTGGAACACAGGGGCGTTCGTACACTTT. It codes for CAWNTGAFVHF.

This chain uses TRBV28 with TRBJ1-2; TRBD1 matches at 8 bases. CDR3 length equals 14 residues. Germline CDR1 reads MDHEN; CDR2 reads SYDVKM. With 4 bases clipped from V and 6 bases from J, the junction kept 7 bases outside the gene matches. The CDR3 here is CASSSPGQADGYTF. CDR3 sequence (DNA): TGTGCCAGCAGTTCCCCGGGACAGGCGGATGGCTACACCTTC.

The gene calls are TRBV9 and TRBJ2-1, with 8 bases matching TRBD1. After removal of 3 bases from V and 4 bases from J, the junction contained 9 bases not matched to a gene. This CDR3 contains 16 residues. Germline V gene data show CDR1 as SGDLS and CDR2 as YYNGEE. The CDR3 DNA reads as TGTGCCAGCAGCGCCCCTCAGGGGGCGCGGTACAATGAGCAGTTCTTC. It encodes CASSAPQGARYNEQFF.

V gene TRBV11-2 combines with J gene TRBJ2-1, with 12 nucleotides matching TRBD1. From germline, CDR1 is SGHAT and CDR2 FQNNGV. This CDR3 comprises 17 residues. V shed 4 bases, J shed 7 bases, and the junction held 11 bases outside the gene matches. As DNA, the CDR3 is TGTGCCAGCAGCTGGACTCCGGGACAGGGGGCGCTTAATGAGCAGTTCTTC. This codes for CASSWTPGQGALNEQFF. Filled out from reference TRBV11-2 and TRBJ2-1, the complete variable domain reads EAGVAQSPRYKIIEKRQSVAFWCNPISGHATLYWYQQILGQGPKLLIQFQNNGVVDDSQLPKDRFSAERLKGVDSTLKIQPAKLEDSAVYLCASSWTPGQGALNEQFFGPGTRLTVL.

CDR3 bases: TGTGCCAGTGGGTTTGGAGGGTCGGATACGCAGTATTTT. This encodes CASGFGGSDTQYF. This chain connects TRBV19 to TRBJ2-3; D might be TRBD2 (6 bases). Germline V lookup: CDR1 LNHDA, CDR2 SQIVND (reference sequence). The CDR3 contains 13 residues. V lost 8 bases, J lost 6 bases, and 15 bases lay in between.

The chain is built from TRBV5-4 and TRBJ2-3; 8 bases fit TRBD2. Germline CDR1 and CDR2: SGHNT and YYREEE (reference sequence). The CDR3 is made up of 14 amino acids. V lost 3 bases and J lost 6; bases outside the gene matches: 6. The CDR3 loop is CASSWTSSDDTQYF. DNA of the CDR3: TGTGCCAGCAGCTGGACTAGCAGTGACGATACGCAGTATTTT.

V gene TRBV2 combines with J gene TRBJ2-2, with TRBD1 matching over 7 bases. Trimming cost V 5 bases and J 4 bases; bases outside gene matches: 4. The CDR3 spans 14 residues. Germline V gives CDR1 SNHLY, CDR2 FYNNEI. Here the CDR3 DNA reads TGTGCCAGCAGTACGGACAGGAGCACCGGGGAGCTGTTTTTT. Its protein product is CASSTDRSTGELFF.

The rearrangement uses TRBV7-2 and TRBJ1-1, with 11 bases that match TRBD1. The CDR3 has 15 residues. CDR1 is SGHTA and CDR2 is FQGNSA in the germline V gene. With V trimmed by 4 bases and J by 7 bases, 8 bases remained unmatched. The CDR3 coding sequence is TGTGCCAGCAGCTACCGGACAGGGGGCCAGGGTGAAGCTTTCTTT. It codes for CASSYRTGGQGEAFF.

This rearrangement joins TRBV2 to TRBJ2-2; 8 nucleotides match TRBD1. Trimming at V came to 6 bases and at J to 2 bases, leaving 2 bases not matched to a gene. Germline CDR1 is SNHLY and CDR2 is FYNNEI. CDR3 length: 14 amino acids. CDR3 sequence reads: CASRAGGNTGELFF. The CDR3 DNA is TGTGCCAGCAGGGCAGGGGGCAACACCGGGGAGCTGTTTTTT.

This chain uses TRBV5-4 with TRBJ1-3; D is unclear. The CDR3 runs 14 residues. CDR1 and CDR2 (germline): SGHNT, YYREEE (reference sequence). V was cut by 2 bases and J by 4 bases, with 10 bases left in between. In DNA, the CDR3 is TGTGCCAGCAGCTTAGGAGAAGCCGGAAACACCATATATTTT. Protein: CASSLGEAGNTIYF.

The rearrangement uses TRBV4-2 and TRBJ2-1, with D maybe TRBD1 (5 bases). Trimming cost V 1 base and J 2 bases, with 9 bases left between them. Germline V gives CDR1 LGHNA, CDR2 YNFKEQ. The CDR3 contains 15 residues. In DNA, the CDR3 is TGTGCCAGCAGCCAAGTACAGGAGCCCTACAATGAGCAGTTCTTC. It yields the protein CASSQVQEPYNEQFF.

The V call is TRBV19, the J call TRBJ2-1, with D perhaps TRBD2 (6 bases). The germline CDR1 and CDR2 sequences are LNHDA and SQIVND (reference sequence). V lost 5 bases to trimming and J lost 5 bases, with 19 bases between them. The CDR3 has 16 amino acids. CDR3: CASSARLGTGNNEQFF. Written as DNA, the CDR3 is TGTGCCAGTAGTGCCAGACTAGGAACTGGAAACAATGAGCAGTTCTTC.